Listed below are T cell receptor beta chains from one sample, sequenced in a study of cytomegalovirus exposure and HLA in healthy donors. Clones were read by immunoSEQ multiplex PCR, and TCRdb kept only the in-frame ones, dropping some. The data show fewer than 250,000 clones, roughly 82% seen once. The sequenced material came from PBMCs. The receptors here all came from a man aged 35-49 years in good health and CMV-seropositive. CDR3s include the opening cysteine and the closing phenylalanine or tryptophan. The size of a clone is reported for some rows only, either as once, few or many, or as a class for expanded clones.

V gene | clone size | CDR3 protein
TRBV6-1 | NA | CASSDGMIPGQGYEQYF
TRBV5-8 | NA | CASSFGPIDQPQHF
TRBV5-4 | NA | CATKGVWDEQFF
TRBV19 | NA | CASSRDSNQPQHF
TRBV5-6 | NA | CASSLARGYTF
TRBV7-8 | NA | CASSLVRDYGYTF
TRBV29-1 | NA | CSVGAEGYTF
TRBV5-6 | once | CASSVGLAGTGELFF
TRBV27 | NA | CASSPSGDEQFF
TRBV29-1 | NA | CSVDLGRGNEKLFF
TRBV6-5 | NA | CASSQGAFYGYTF
TRBV6-1 | NA | CASGDSGSTDTQYF
TRBV19 | once | CASSKTDTDTQYF
TRBV5-1 | NA | CASSPQGQNYNEQFF
TRBV10-3 | NA | CAISDSRAEAFF
TRBV18 | NA | CASSRGGGVRTEAFF
TRBV30 | NA | CAWSSPQATYEQYF
TRBV7-7 | NA | CASSLGGVGTGGSNEQFF
TRBV27 | NA | CASSLGISRKAFF
TRBV29-1 | NA | CSVEEGRYEQYF
TRBV5-4 | NA | CAVSGSTDTQYF
TRBV19 | NA | CASSIGPDRRNQPQHF
TRBV30 | NA | CAWGGQERVRSPLHF
TRBV30 | few | CAWSVRVSQETQYF